Each of the 18 T cell receptor beta chains below was sequenced from the same sample in a study of blood T cell repertoires in COVID-19. Libraries were prepared by immunoSEQ multiplex PCR; TCRdb keeps only in-frame clonotypes and omits some of them. The table lists approximately 120,000 clones, approximately 80% of them singletons. Source material: peripheral blood. Receptors were obtained from a woman in her fifties or sixties with acute or convalescent COVID-19.

The V and J genes are TRBV5-1 and TRBJ1-1; 8 positions match TRBD1. Germline V gene sequence: CDR1 SGHRS, CDR2 YFSETQ. CDR3 length: 14 amino acids. V trimming: 3 bases; J trimming: 5 bases; junction bases outside the gene matches: 6. The CDR3 DNA reads as TGCGCCAGCAGCTCACGGAACAGGGGGACTGAAGCTTTCTTT. Protein product: CASSSRNRGTEAFF.

The count of this clone is one. CDR3: CASSIGGGTYSNQPQHF. DNA of the CDR3: TGTGCCAGTAGTATAGGCGGGGGAACCTATAGCAATCAGCCCCAGCATTTT. This chain uses TRBV19 with TRBJ1-5; tentative D call: TRBD1 (5 bases). The V gene's germline CDR1 is LNHDA and CDR2 SQIVND (reference sequence). Trimming removed 1 base at V and 0 bases at J, with 13 bases between. CDR3 length equals 17 residues.

The chain has TRBV6-6 and TRBJ2-7; D is uncertain. The CDR3 is 12 residues long. Germline V gives CDR1 MNHNY, CDR2 SVGAGI (reference sequence). With 0 bases removed from V and 4 bases from J, the gap between germline ends came to 4 bases. The CDR3 coding sequence is TGTGCCAGCAGTTACTCGTCGTACGAGCAGTACTTC. The encoded protein is CASSYSSYEQYF.

The chain is built from TRBV10-3 and TRBJ1-1, with D perhaps TRBD1 (5 bases). V dropped 6 bases and J dropped 1 base, with 9 bases sitting between them. Per the germline V gene, CDR1 is ENHRY and CDR2 is SYGVKD. The CDR3 has 13 residues. The CDR3 loop reads CAIRGVQNTEAFF. The DNA of the CDR3 is TGTGCCATCAGAGGGGTTCAGAACACTGAAGCTTTCTTT.

The gene calls are TRBV12-5 and TRBJ2-1, with 12 nucleotides matching TRBD2. This CDR3 spans 14 amino acids. The V gene end was trimmed by 9 bases and the J gene end by 4 bases; junction bases not matched to a gene: 4. Germline V CDR1 and CDR2: LGHNT, FRNRAP. This chain's CDR3 is CASTTSGGYNEQFF. The CDR3 region has the DNA TGTGCTAGCACTACTAGCGGGGGGTACAATGAGCAGTTCTTC.

V is TRBV28 and J is TRBJ1-1, with unresolved D. CDR1 MDHEN and CDR2 SYDVKM come from the germline V gene. The CDR3 runs 12 residues. Trimming shortened V by 2 bases and J by 1 base, and 2 bases separated the two germline ends. Written as DNA, the CDR3 is TGTGCCAGCAGTTTACAGAACACTGAAGCTTTCTTT. It yields the protein CASSLQNTEAFF.

J is TRBJ1-2 and V is TRBV5-1; D is undetermined. The V end lost 4 bases, the J end lost 0 bases, and 13 bases lay between the germline ends. This CDR3 spans 15 amino acids. Germline CDR1 SGHRS, CDR2 YFSETQ. The CDR3 is CASSPPTGTNYGYTF. CDR3 bases: TGCGCCAGCAGCCCGCCGACGGGGACTAACTATGGCTACACCTTC.

The gene calls are TRBV9 and TRBJ1-2; the match to TRBD1 covers 7 bases. The germline V gene encodes CDR1 SGDLS and CDR2 YYNGEE. This CDR3 has 16 amino acids. Losses at the gene ends were 5 bases for V and 5 bases for J; bases not matched to a gene: 15. The CDR3 coding sequence is TGTGCCAGCAGTCATAATACCGGGACAGAACTATATGGCTACACCTTC. It is translated as CASSHNTGTELYGYTF.

To note about this clone: The junction departs from germline at one end; a sequencing error may be responsible. This chain links TRBV6-5 with TRBJ2-7, with D possibly matching TRBD2 (6 bases). Germline CDR1 and CDR2: MNHEY and SVGAGI. The CDR3 contains 13 residues. The CDR3 loop reads CASTQGLGGKCVF. CDR3 DNA sequence: TGTGCCAGCACCCAGGGACTCGGGGGAAAGTGCGTCTTC.

The J gene is TRBJ2-1, the V gene TRBV5-1, with TRBD1 identical over 7 bases. Germline CDR1 reads SGHRS; CDR2 reads YFSETQ. V lost 2 bases and J lost 4; bases outside the gene matches: 9. The CDR3 length is 16 residues. CDR3 in DNA: TGCGCCAGCAGCTTACAACCGGGACAGAGTTACAATGAGCAGTTCTTC. Translating it yields CASSLQPGQSYNEQFF.

This chain uses TRBV2 with TRBJ1-5; D is unclear. The CDR3 is 13 amino acids. Trimming took 8 bases from V and 3 from J, leaving 11 bases between them. CDR1 is SNHLY and CDR2 is FYNNEI in the germline V gene. Written as DNA, the CDR3 is TGTGCCAGCGGGCCAGATGCCAATCAGCCCCAGCATTTT. Translated, it gives CASGPDANQPQHF.

The chain joins TRBV9 to TRBJ1-2; 7 nucleotides align to TRBD1. The CDR3 runs 15 residues. Germline V lookup: CDR1 SGDLS, CDR2 YYNGEE. J lost 0 bases, V lost 3 bases, and 5 bases had no gene match. CDR3 residues: CASSATGISNYGYTF. The DNA for the CDR3 is TGTGCCAGCAGCGCGACAGGGATCTCTAACTATGGCTACACCTTC.

This clone occurred a few times. The V call is TRBV7-2, the J call TRBJ1-4; a possible D gene is TRBD1 (6 bases). Per the germline V gene, CDR1 is SGHTA and CDR2 is FQGNSA. This CDR3 comprises 15 residues. V was clipped by 6 bases and J by 1 base, with 12 bases between them. CDR3 DNA: TGTGCCAGCAGACCAAGAGGGGGAACTAATGAAAAACTGTTTTTT. This gives the protein CASRPRGGTNEKLFF. Full variable domain (outside the CDR3, taken from reference TRBV7-2 and TRBJ1-4): GAGVSQSPSNKVTEKGKDVELRCDPISGHTALYWYRQSLGQGLEFLIYFQGNSAPDKSGLPSDRFSAERTGGSVSTLTIQRTQQEDSAVYLCASRPRGGTNEKLFFGSGTQLSVL.

The chain couples TRBV3-1 (or the pseudogene TRBV3-2) to TRBJ1-1; D remains unclear. This CDR3 has 11 amino acids. The ends were cut back, 4 bases at V and 7 bases at J, with 7 bases in the middle. Germline loops: CDR1 LGHDT, CDR2 YNNKEL (reference sequence). The CDR3 loop is CASSREYEAFF. CDR3 sequence (DNA): TGTGCCAGCAGCCGGGAGTATGAAGCTTTCTTT.

The gene calls are TRBV9 and TRBJ1-1, with D perhaps matching TRBD1 (6 bases). This CDR3 has 16 residues. V lost 3 bases and J lost 0, with 15 bases in between. Germline V CDR1 and CDR2: SGDLS, YYNGEE. This CDR3 reads CASSAGTRDLNTEAFF. DNA for the CDR3: TGTGCCAGCAGCGCCGGGACAAGGGATCTGAACACTGAAGCTTTCTTT.

The V call is TRBV18, the J call TRBJ1-3; 7 nucleotides agree with TRBD1. The germline V gene encodes CDR1 KGHSH and CDR2 LQKENI. This CDR3 has 14 amino acids. Germline trimming cut 5 bases from V and 2 bases from J; bases unmatched to any gene: 3. The CDR3 sequence: CASSTGVPGNTIYF. For the CDR3, the DNA is TGTGCCAGCTCAACAGGGGTCCCTGGAAACACCATATATTTT. Full variable domain (rest looked up from reference TRBV18 and TRBJ1-3): NAGVMQNPRHLVRRRGQEARLRCSPMKGHSHVYWYRQLPEEGLKFMVYLQKENIIDESGMPKERFSAEFPKEGPSILRIQQVVRGDSAAYFCASSTGVPGNTIYFGEGSWLTVV.

The chain couples TRBV19 to TRBJ1-4, with D uncertain. The CDR3 spans 14 residues. Germline values: CDR1 LNHDA, CDR2 SQIVND (reference sequence). Between the trimmed V and J ends, which lost 7 bases and 4 bases, there was a span of 13 bases. Here the CDR3 DNA reads TGTGCCAGTAAATTGGGCAAGTTTAATGAAAAACTGTTTTTT. Translation gives CASKLGKFNEKLFF.

Worth noting for this clone: Other DNA sequences in the sample encode the same CDR3. The chain joins TRBV18 to TRBJ1-1, with unresolved D. The germline CDR1 and CDR2 sequences are KGHSH and LQKENI. V lost 1 base and J lost 3, with 9 bases in between. The length of the CDR3 is 14 residues. CDR3 sequence: CASSPLDKYTEAFF. The CDR3 DNA reads as TGTGCCAGCTCACCACTCGACAAATACACTGAAGCTTTCTTT.